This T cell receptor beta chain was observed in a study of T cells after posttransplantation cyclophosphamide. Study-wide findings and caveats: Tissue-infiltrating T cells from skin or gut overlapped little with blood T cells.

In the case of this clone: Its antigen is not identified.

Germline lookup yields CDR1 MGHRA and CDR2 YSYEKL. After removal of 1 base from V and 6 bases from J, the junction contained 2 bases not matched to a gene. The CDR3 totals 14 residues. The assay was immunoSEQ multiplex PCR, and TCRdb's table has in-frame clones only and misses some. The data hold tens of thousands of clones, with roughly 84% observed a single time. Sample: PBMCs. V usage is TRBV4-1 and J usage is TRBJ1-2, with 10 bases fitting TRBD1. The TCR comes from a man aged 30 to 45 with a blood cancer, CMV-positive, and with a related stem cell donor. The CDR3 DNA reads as TGCGCCAGCAGCCAAGTCGGGACAGGGGATGGCTACACCTTC. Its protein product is CASSQVGTGDGYTF.